Below, 17 T cell receptor gamma chains from the same sample are listed, as sequenced in a study of gamma-delta chains in newborns, infants, children. TCRdb re-called clones from the reads via CATT. The sample shows some 550 gamma-chain clones, about half of them seen only once. The sample comprised blood. The origin of the receptors is a child who was a newborn, infant or young child, either healthy, febrile or measles-vaccinated (not recorded which).

Comment on this clone: Being one base from a much bigger clone, this may be a read error. V and J are TRGV3 and TRGJ1 or TRGJ2. The J gene, not given by TCRdb, was assigned here from a germline match of the nucleotide sequence. This CDR3 contains 13 residues. Germline V gene sequence: CDR1 VTNTFY, CDR2 YDVSTARD (reference sequence). Trimming removed 4 bases from V and 3 bases from J; junction bases left unmatched: 6. In nucleotides, the CDR3 is TGTGCCACCTGGGATAGAATTTATTATAAGAAACTCTTT. This sequence encodes CATWDRIYYKKLF.

V usage is TRGV2 and J usage is TRGJ1 or TRGJ2. Since TCRdb gives no J gene, matching the DNA to germline was used here to assign it. The J segment lost 1 base and the V segment lost 1 base, leaving 1 base of the junction unmatched. The CDR3 runs to 13 residues. Germline lookup yields CDR1 EGSNGY and CDR2 YDSYNSKV. CDR3 protein: CATWDGNYYKKLF. In DNA form, the CDR3 reads TGTGCCACCTGGGACGGTAATTATTATAAGAAACTCTTT.

A few counts support this clone. The TCRdb record carries a much larger clone's protein, which differs from this DNA's translation at residue 14; a read error is the likely cause, and the protein listed here is the DNA translation. For the V gene the call is TRGV9; the J gene has no call. This CDR3 has 16 amino acids. Germline V gives CDR1 GITISATS, CDR2 ISYDGTV (reference sequence). CDR3 nucleotides: TGTGCCTTGTGGGAGGTGCAAGAGTTGGGCAAAAAAATCGAGGTATTT. Its protein is CALWEVQELGKKIEVF.

Points on this clone: This likely reflects a read error, since a far larger clone is one base away. There is no J gene call, but TRGV4 is given as the V gene. The CDR3 length is 13 residues. Germline loops: CDR1 EGSTGY, CDR2 YDSYTSSV. The chain's CDR3 is CATWSSNYYKRLF. The CDR3 DNA reads TGTGCCACCTGGAGTTCGAATTATTATAAGAGACTCTTT.

With respect to this clone: A junction end diverges from the germline sequence, so it may reflect a read error. In the same sample, other DNA sequences code for this CDR3. The chain carries TRGV9 and TRGJP. TCRdb is silent on the J gene; assignment here came from matching the DNA to germline. This CDR3 spans 17 amino acids. Germline values: CDR1 GITISATS, CDR2 ISYDGTV (reference sequence). The CDR3 sequence is CALWEVQRELGKKIKVF. CDR3 nucleotide sequence: TGCGCCTTGTGGGAGGTGCAAAGAGAGTTGGGCAAAAAAATCAAGGTATTT.

This rearrangement joins TRGV4 to TRGJ1 or TRGJ2. No J gene was available from TCRdb, and it was assigned here by a germline match of the DNA. The germline V gene encodes CDR1 EGSTGY and CDR2 YDSYTSSV. This CDR3 has 14 amino acids. The V and J ends lost 3 bases and 3 bases, in that order; junction bases with no gene match: 8. The CDR3 DNA reads TGTGCCACCTGGGATAGGAGACCTTATTATAAGAAACTCTTT. It translates to CATWDRRPYYKKLF.

Within the sample, this clone is large. The gene calls are TRGV9 and TRGJP. No J gene is reported in TCRdb; it was inferred here by comparing the DNA with germline. The germline V gene has CDR1 GITISATS and CDR2 ISYDGTV (reference sequence). V shed 3 bases and J 4 bases; nucleotides not matched to a gene: 6. This CDR3 is 17 amino acids long. Here the CDR3 reads CALWEKPQELGKKIKVF. The CDR3 nucleotides read TGTGCCTTGTGGGAGAAACCCCAAGAGTTGGGCAAAAAAATCAAGGTATTT.

Points on this clone: With a much larger clone just one base away, this may be a read error. The sample carries other DNA sequences with the same CDR3. This sequence joins TRGV2 and TRGJP1. TCRdb leaves out the J gene; it was filled in here by matching the DNA to germline. Germline assignment: CDR1 EGSNGY and CDR2 YDSYNSKV. The CDR3 sequence is 17 residues long. CDR3 sequence: CATWDGPSGGTGWFKIF. The CDR3 bases are TGTGCCACCTGGGACGGGCCCTCTGGGGGCACTGGCTGGTTCAAGATATTT.

Of note for this clone: This CDR3 is also generated by other DNA sequences in the sample. The chain combines TRGV5 with TRGJ1 or TRGJ2. The J gene, missing from TCRdb, was assigned here through DNA to germline matching. Germline assignment: CDR1 VINAFY and CDR2 YDVSNSKD. V shed 0 bases and J 0 bases; nucleotides not matched to a gene: 2. The CDR3 is made up of 14 amino acids. CDR3 in amino acids: CATWDRVNYYKKLF. CDR3 nucleotide sequence: TGTGCCACCTGGGACAGGGTGAATTATTATAAGAAACTCTTT.

A note on this clone: The TCRdb protein fails to match the DNA translation at residue 3; the protein reported here was translated from the DNA. CDR3 in DNA: TGTGCCGCCTGGGATGGGCGTGGTAGTGATTGGATCAAGACGTTT. This encodes CAAWDGRGSDWIKTF. This chain joins TRGV4 and TRGJP2. Since TCRdb gives no J gene, matching the DNA to germline was used here to assign it. The CDR3 runs to 15 residues. Germline CDR1 EGSTGY, CDR2 YDSYTSSV.

This clone has only a few counts. This sample includes further DNA sequences coding for the same CDR3. The CDR3 coding sequence is TGTGCCTTGTGGGAGGTGCAAGAGGTGGGCAAAAAAATAAAGGTCTTT. It yields the protein CALWEVQEVGKKIKVF. The V gene was identified as TRGV9, while no J gene was called. Germline CDR1 GITISATS, CDR2 ISYDGTV (reference sequence). This CDR3 has 16 residues.

Of note for this clone: This DNA translates differently at residue 9 from the TCRdb protein, which is that of a much larger clone; a read error is likely, and the protein shown is the DNA's own translation. V and J are TRGV9 and TRGJP. In the absence of a J gene in TCRdb, the DNA was matched to germline to assign it here. This CDR3 has 16 amino acids. Looked up from germline, CDR1 is GITISATS and CDR2 is ISYDGTV (reference sequence). The CDR3 sequence is CALWEVQEWGKKIKVF. In DNA form, the CDR3 reads TGTGCCTTGTGGGAGGTGCAAGAGTGGGGCAAAAAAATCAAGGTATTT.

This clone came up a few times. The chain is built from TRGV9 and TRGJP. TCRdb offers no J gene call, so here the DNA was matched to germline to obtain one. V lost 4 bases, J lost 7 bases, and 4 bases stayed unmatched. The CDR3 covers 15 residues. Germline assignment: CDR1 GITISATS and CDR2 ISYDGTV (reference sequence). The CDR3 region is CALWEFELGKKIKVF. Here the CDR3 DNA reads TGTGCCTTGTGGGAATTCGAGTTGGGCAAAAAAATCAAGGTATTT.

Comment on this clone: A much more abundant neighbour one base away suggests this may be a read error. This sample includes further DNA sequences coding for the same CDR3. The rearrangement links TRGV9 to TRGJP. The J gene, missing from TCRdb, was assigned here through DNA to germline matching. The length of the CDR3 is 19 residues. The germline V gene encodes CDR1 GITISATS and CDR2 ISYDGTV (reference sequence). The CDR3 here is CALWEVAARQELGKKIKVF. DNA for the CDR3: TGTGCCTTGTGGGAGGTAGCCGCGAGGCAGGAGTTGGGCAAAAAAATCAAGGTATTT.

The count of this clone is one. V gene TRGV9 combines with J gene TRGJ1 or TRGJ2. The J gene, absent from TCRdb, was called here by matching the DNA to germline. The CDR3 has 13 residues. Germline assignment: CDR1 GITISATS and CDR2 ISYDGTV (reference sequence). The trim removed 0 bases at V and 8 bases at J, leaving 7 bases unmatched. The CDR3 DNA is TGTGCCTTGTGGGAGGTGAAAATGAATAAGAAACTCTTT. Amino acid sequence: CALWEVKMNKKLF.

The table lists this clone with a count of one. The chain recombines TRGV8 with TRGJP2. Matching the DNA to germline supplied the J gene, which TCRdb does not give. Germline lookup yields CDR1 VENAVY and CDR2 YDSYNSRV. The CDR3 spans 12 residues. J lost 7 bases, V lost 5 bases, and 4 bases had no gene match. CDR3 nucleotides: TGTGCCACCTGGGGTAATGATTGGATCAAGACGTTT. Protein: CATWGNDWIKTF.

Comment on this clone: This clone may be a read error of a much larger clone one base away. The chain combines TRGV3 with TRGJ1 or TRGJ2. Germline matching of the DNA provided the J gene here, since TCRdb leaves it blank. Germline V lookup: CDR1 VTNTFY, CDR2 YDVSTARD (reference sequence). The CDR3 spans 13 residues. V lost 0 bases to trimming and J lost 6 bases; unmatched junction nucleotides: 5. CDR3 residues: CATWDRLGYKKLF. CDR3 in DNA: TGTGCCACCTGGGACAGGCTAGGTTATAAGAAACTCTTT.